The 4 T cell receptor beta chains below come from one sample, sequenced in a study of T cells in women clearing cervical HPV infection. Method: immunoSEQ multiplex PCR; TCRdb's copy keeps in-frame clones and lacks some. This repertoire includes under 20,000 clones. Sequencing used blood buffy coat. Receptors were obtained from a woman between 18 and 75 years old with a cervical HPV16 infection that either progressed to CIN3+ or cleared (not recorded which).

For this clone: Read sequence stops 3 residues before the CDR3 end, and the germline J gene provides the missing end. The chain joins TRBV30 to TRBJ2-2, with D uncertain. The CDR3 is 14 residues long. CDR1 GTSNPN and CDR2 SVGIG come from the germline V gene (reference sequence). The CDR3 sequence is CAWSPVSNNSPLFF. The part of the CDR3 DNA that was read is TGTGCCTGGAGTCCGGTATCGAATAATTCACCG. Full variable domain (missing parts from reference TRBV30 and TRBJ2-2): SQTIHQWPATLVQPVGSPLSLECTVEGTSNPNLYWYRQAAGRGLQLLFYSVGIGQISSEVPQNLSASRPQDRQFILSSKKLLLSDSGFYLCAWSPVSNNSPLFFGEGSRLTVL.

As concerns this clone: An end of the junction does not agree with germline; a read error may underlie this. Within the sample, other DNA sequences also encode this same CDR3. The CDR3 loop reads CASSPPRLAGGPGLEQYF. The sequenced CDR3 bases are TGTGCCAGCTCCCCACCGCGCCTAGCGGGGGGGCCAGGCCTCGAG. The chain has TRBV18 and TRBJ2-7; 12 bases align to TRBD2. Read coverage stops 3 residues before the CDR3 terminus; the germline J gene supplies the remainder. Germline assignment: CDR1 KGHSH and CDR2 LQKENI. The CDR3 sequence is 18 residues long.

Worth noting for this clone: The read ends 3 residues early relative to the CDR3; the germline J gene fills the gap. V is TRBV3-1 (or the pseudogene TRBV3-2) and J is TRBJ2-5; TRBD2 might be the D (5 bases). V lost 6 bases, J lost 1 base, and 15 bases lay in between. CDR1 and CDR2 from the germline V gene are LGHDT and YNNKEL (reference sequence). CDR3 length: 15 amino acids. The CDR3 bases that were read are TGTGCCAGCAGTCAATTACTACTAGTCCAAGAGACC. As protein: CASSQLLLVQET. The full-length CDR3 reads as CASSQLLLVQETQYF.

With regard to this clone: The CDR3 end falls 3 residues outside the read, so it is completed with the germline J gene. This rearrangement joins TRBV14 to TRBJ1-1, with D unclear. This CDR3 region has 13 residues. Germline CDR1 reads SGHDN; CDR2 reads FVKESK. The CDR3: CASSPSGVGLAFF. The part of the CDR3 DNA that was read is TGTGCCAGCAGCCCGTCAGGCGTAGGGTTA.